This T cell receptor beta chain was sequenced in a study of T cells in Graves' hyperthyroidism and ophthalmopathy. TCR beta CDR3 regions were amplified from RNA transcripts. The primer set for the first-round RT-PCR of the TCR CDR3 was HTBI. Using its own MiXCR run on the multiplex PCR reads, TCRdb lists one record per CDR3 protein. The sample consists of roughly 350,000 distinct CDR3 sequences, approximately 14% of them appearing once. To note about this clonotype: A read error is possible here, since a much larger clone lies one base away.

Germline V gene lookup returns CDR1 LNHDA and CDR2 SQIVND (reference sequence). The CDR3 runs 15 residues. V is TRBV19 and J is TRBJ2-1; TRBD1 aligns across 8 bases. The TCR was taken from a woman aged 40 to 55 with Graves' ophthalmopathy. Sequencing was carried out using blood. The CDR3 DNA is TGTGCCAGTAGGCCCCGGACAGGGACCTACGATGAGCAGTTCTTC. Translation: CASRPRTGTYDEQFF.